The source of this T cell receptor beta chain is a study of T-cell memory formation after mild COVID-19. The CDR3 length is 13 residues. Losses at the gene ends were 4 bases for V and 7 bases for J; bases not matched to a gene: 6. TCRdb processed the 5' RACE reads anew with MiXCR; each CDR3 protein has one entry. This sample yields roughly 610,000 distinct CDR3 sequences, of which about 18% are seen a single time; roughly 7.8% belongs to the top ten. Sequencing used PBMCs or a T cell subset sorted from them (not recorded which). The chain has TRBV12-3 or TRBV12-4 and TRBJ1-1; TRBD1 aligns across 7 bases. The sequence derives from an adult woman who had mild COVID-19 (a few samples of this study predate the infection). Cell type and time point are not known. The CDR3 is CASSSQGGGEAFF. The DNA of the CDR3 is TGTGCCAGCAGTTCTCAGGGGGGGGGTGAAGCTTTCTTT.